This TCR beta chain was captured by sequencing in a study of shared clonotypes between healthy human individuals. Libraries were prepared by immunoSEQ multiplex PCR; TCRdb keeps only in-frame clonotypes and omits some of them. The sample lists roughly 2,500,000 clones; 93% were seen once. V gave up 7 bases and J gave up 2 bases, with 14 bases separating them. The germline V gene has CDR1 MDHEN and CDR2 SYDVKM. The CDR3 length is 14 residues. What was sequenced was naive CD4+ T cells from PBMCs. Subset indicated: CD45RA+ positively selected. V gene TRBV28 combines with J gene TRBJ1-2; weak D call: TRBD1 (6 bases). The origin of this receptor is a man in his late teens or twenties in good health. Some clones in this sample may be carry-over from other donors' samples. CDR3 DNA: TGTGCCAGCAAACTTCAGGGGCCCAACTATGGCTACACCTTC. Protein: CASKLQGPNYGYTF.